The rows below give T cell receptor beta chains drawn from one sample of a study of control samples from healthy donors and cancer patients. Method: immunoSEQ multiplex PCR; TCRdb's copy keeps in-frame clones and lacks some. Counted here are fewer than 200,000 clones, around 94% occurring once; the ten biggest clones make up roughly 1.3%. The sample comprised blood. Receptor source: a man aged 25 to 40 in good health. The CDR3 runs from the conserved cysteine through the conserved F or W. D genes are given only for firm matches. A clone size is listed for some rows: how often the clone was seen (once, few, many), or a class if it is expanded.

TRBJ2-3,once,TRBV7-2,-,TGTGCCAGCAGTTACGCAATACAGGGAAGGATGGCAGATACGCAGTATTTT,CASSYAIQGRMADTQYF
TRBJ1-1,-,TRBV6-5,-,TGTGCCAGCAGTTACTCGAGCTCGCTAGAAGCTTTCTTT,CASSYSSSLEAFF
TRBJ2-7,-,TRBV27,-,TGTGCCAGCAGTTTAAAGGTCAGCTACGAGCAGTACTTC,CASSLKVSYEQYF
TRBJ2-3,-,TRBV24-1,-,TGTGCCACCAGTCGGGGATCTTCCACAGATACGCAGTATTTT,CATSRGSSTDTQYF
TRBJ1-3,-,TRBV9,-,TGTGCCAGCAGCGCGACAACGTTCTCTGGAAACACCATATATTTT,CASSATTFSGNTIYF
TRBJ1-2,-,TRBV6-6,-,TGTGCCAGCAAGTTGACGGGGGGGCGAGCCAACTATGGCTACACCTTC,CASKLTGGRANYGYTF
TRBJ2-5,-,TRBV7-2,TRBD2,TGTGCCAGCAGCACCCCGGGACTAGGTCTGACCCAGTACTTC,CASSTPGLGLTQYF
TRBJ1-1,-,TRBV7-8,TRBD1,TGTGCCAGCAGCTTAGACACAGGGGGAAACACTGAAGCTTTCTTT,CASSLDTGGNTEAFF
TRBJ2-1,-,TRBV7-6,TRBD2,TGTGCCAGCAGCTCCCCGGGACTAGCGGGGGGGCGGAATGAGCAGTTCTTC,CASSSPGLAGGRNEQFF
TRBJ1-1,-,TRBV6-1,-,TGTGCCAGCAGTGACCAGTCGGAGAACACTGAAGCTTTCTTT,CASSDQSENTEAFF
TRBJ2-7,once,TRBV5-1,-,TGCGCCAGCAGGGGGGGCGGGGACCCCTCCTACGAGCAGTACTTC,CASRGGGDPSYEQYF
TRBJ2-5,-,TRBV5-1,-,TGCGCCAGCAGCTCCGCGGGGACCCTATTCCAAGAGACCCAGTACTTC,CASSSAGTLFQETQYF
TRBJ2-3,-,TRBV11-2,TRBD2,TGTGCCAGCAGCTTAGCCCCGGGAGGCGACACAGATACGCAGTATTTT,CASSLAPGGDTDTQYF
TRBJ2-7,-,TRBV7-9,-,TGTGCCAGCAGCTCCTCCTACAGGAAAGCCTACGAGCAGTACTTC,CASSSSYRKAYEQYF
TRBJ1-2,-,TRBV7-6,-,TGTGCCAGCAGCTCCGACACGGAAGGTTATGGCTACACCTTC,CASSSDTEGYGYTF
TRBJ2-2,few,TRBV19,TRBD2,TGTGCCAGTAGCCATAAGGCTAGCGGGGAACTCACCGGGGAGCTGTTTTTT,CASSHKASGELTGELFF
TRBJ2-5,-,TRBV27,-,TGTGCCAGCGGATTCCGGGACGGGAAAGAGACCCAGTACTTC,CASGFRDGKETQYF
TRBJ1-5,many,TRBV30,-,TGTGCCTGGGGAGGGGGGGACAGCAATCAGCCCCAGCATTTT,CAWGGGDSNQPQHF
TRBJ1-6,once,TRBV27,-,TGTGCCAGCAGTTTCTACAGGGTACTGTCACCCCTCCACTTT,CASSFYRVLSPLHF
TRBJ1-2,-,TRBV19,-,TGTGCCAGCCTAGACGCGGAGAACTATGGCTACACCTTC,CASLDAENYGYTF
TRBJ2-3,-,TRBV7-3,-,TGTGCCAGCAGTCTACATTCAGCTCGCACAGATACGCAGTATTTT,CASSLHSARTDTQYF
TRBJ1-5,few,TRBV15,-,TGTGCCACCAGCAGAGGACAGATCTCTCAGCCCCAGCATTTT,CATSRGQISQPQHF
TRBJ2-2,-,TRBV7-9,TRBD1,TGTGCCAGCACCCCCGGTCCGAGACAGGGTCGCACCGGGGAGCTGTTTTTT,CASTPGPRQGRTGELFF
TRBJ2-2,-,TRBV11-3,-,TGTGCCAGCACCGGTTCCGGGGAGCTGTTTTTT,CASTGSGELFF
TRBJ1-5,-,TRBV12-3/TRBV12-4,-,TGTGCCAGCAGTTTATCGGGGGCTGAGCCCCAGCATTTT,CASSLSGAEPQHF
TRBJ2-1,once,TRBV5-1,TRBD2,TGCGCCAGCAGCTCCCGTGCCGGGACTAGCGGGAGGTATGAGCAGTTCTTC,CASSSRAGTSGRYEQFF
TRBJ1-5,-,TRBV11-3,-,TGTGCCAGCAGCTTAGAAGGGGGAACTCAGCCCCAGCATTTT,CASSLEGGTQPQHF
TRBJ1-1,-,TRBV5-1,TRBD1,TGCGCCAGCAGCGGGACAGGGGAGAACACTGAAGCTTTCTTT,CASSGTGENTEAFF
TRBJ1-4,-,TRBV15,-,TGTGCCACTTCCAGGGTCGGTAATGAAAAACTGTTTTTT,CATSRVGNEKLFF
TRBJ2-5,-,TRBV5-1,-,TGCGCCAGCAGCTCCTCTAGGGGGGAGGAGACCCAGTACTTC,CASSSSRGEETQYF
TRBJ1-2,-,TRBV7-2,TRBD1,TGTGCCAGCAGCTTACAGGGGGCGGGTGGCTACACCTTC,CASSLQGAGGYTF
TRBJ1-5,-,TRBV28,-,TGTGCCAGCAGCCGTGGCCATAGCAATCAGCCCCAGCATTTT,CASSRGHSNQPQHF
TRBJ1-4,once,TRBV11-2,TRBD1,TGTGCCAGCAGCGCCCCCCCGACAGGGGAAAAACTGTTTTTT,CASSAPPTGEKLFF
TRBJ1-1,-,TRBV11-3,-,TGTGCCAGCAGCCCCACACCATACACTGAAGCTTTCTTT,CASSPTPYTEAFF
TRBJ1-2,-,TRBV18,-,TGTGCCAGCTCACCTGACAGGATTTATGGCTACACCTTC,CASSPDRIYGYTF
TRBJ1-2,few,TRBV28,-,TGTGCCAGCAGTATGGGACTGCTTAACTATGGCTACACCTTC,CASSMGLLNYGYTF